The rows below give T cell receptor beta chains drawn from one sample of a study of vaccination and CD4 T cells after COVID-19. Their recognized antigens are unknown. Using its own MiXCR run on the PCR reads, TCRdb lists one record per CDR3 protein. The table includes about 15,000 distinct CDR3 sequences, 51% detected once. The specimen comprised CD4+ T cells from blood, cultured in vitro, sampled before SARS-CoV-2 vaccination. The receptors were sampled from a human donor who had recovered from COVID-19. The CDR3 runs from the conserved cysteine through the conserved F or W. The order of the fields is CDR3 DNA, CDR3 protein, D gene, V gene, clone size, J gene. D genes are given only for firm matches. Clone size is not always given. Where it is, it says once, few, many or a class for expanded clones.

CDR3 DNA: TGTGCCAGCAGCAACAGGGTAGGGGGGTACTACGAGCAGTACTTC
CDR3 protein: CASSNRVGGYYEQYF
D gene: -
V gene: TRBV6-1
clone size: -
J gene: TRBJ2-7

CDR3 DNA: TGTGCCAGCAGTCCCGGGACAGCGACAATTCAAGAGACCCAGTACTTC
CDR3 protein: CASSPGTATIQETQYF
D gene: TRBD1
V gene: TRBV28
clone size: -
J gene: TRBJ2-5

CDR3 DNA: TGTGCCAGCAGCTTAAATGCGGGGGACCTCCAAGAGACCCAGTACTTC
CDR3 protein: CASSLNAGDLQETQYF
D gene: TRBD2
V gene: TRBV7-3
clone size: -
J gene: TRBJ2-5

CDR3 DNA: TGTGCCAGCAGCTTAGTCGGCGGGAGGGCCGGCCATGAGCAGTTCTTC
CDR3 protein: CASSLVGGRAGHEQFF
D gene: TRBD2
V gene: TRBV7-2
clone size: -
J gene: TRBJ2-1

CDR3 DNA: TGTGCCAGTAGCGGGACAGGGGGCGCGAAAGGAAATTCACCCCTCCACTTT
CDR3 protein: CASSGTGGAKGNSPLHF
D gene: TRBD1
V gene: TRBV19
clone size: -
J gene: TRBJ1-6

CDR3 DNA: TGTGCCAGCAGACAGACATGCTGGAACACTGAAGCTTTCTTT
CDR3 protein: CASRQTCWNTEAFF
D gene: -
V gene: TRBV6-1
clone size: few
J gene: TRBJ1-1

CDR3 DNA: TGTGCCAGCAGTTTCGACAGTTCCACCCTCTCTGGAAACACCATATATTTT
CDR3 protein: CASSFDSSTLSGNTIYF
D gene: -
V gene: TRBV7-2
clone size: -
J gene: TRBJ1-3

CDR3 DNA: TGTGCCAGCACCCGGACTAGTAGGGAGACCCAGTACTTC
CDR3 protein: CASTRTSRETQYF
D gene: TRBD2
V gene: TRBV6-2/TRBV6-3
clone size: -
J gene: TRBJ2-5

CDR3 DNA: TGTGCCAGCGACAATAATAACTATGGCTACACCTTC
CDR3 protein: CASDNNNYGYTF
D gene: -
V gene: TRBV6-1
clone size: once
J gene: TRBJ1-2

CDR3 DNA: TGCAGTGCCGACTCTAGCGGGAGAGAAGAGACCCAGTACTTC
CDR3 protein: CSADSSGREETQYF
D gene: TRBD2
V gene: TRBV20-1
clone size: -
J gene: TRBJ2-5

CDR3 DNA: TGCAGTGCTAAGGGGCCCGCTGGCTCTGGGGCCAACGTCCTGACTTTC
CDR3 protein: CSAKGPAGSGANVLTF
D gene: -
V gene: TRBV20-1
clone size: -
J gene: TRBJ2-6

CDR3 DNA: TGTGCCAGCAGCCCCTTCCCGGGGACTACAGATACGCAGTATTTT
CDR3 protein: CASSPFPGTTDTQYF
D gene: -
V gene: TRBV27
clone size: few
J gene: TRBJ2-3

CDR3 DNA: TGTGCCAGTAGTATCAGGGGGCCTAGCAATCAGCCCCAGCATTTT
CDR3 protein: CASSIRGPSNQPQHF
D gene: TRBD1
V gene: TRBV19
clone size: medium-sized
J gene: TRBJ1-5

CDR3 DNA: TGTGCCAGCAGGGGGGCAGTATCGGGCAAAAACATTCAGTACTTC
CDR3 protein: CASRGAVSGKNIQYF
D gene: -
V gene: TRBV27
clone size: -
J gene: TRBJ2-4

CDR3 DNA: TGTGCCAGCAGTCCCAGCGGGGGGTTTGCGAGTACGCAGTATTTT
CDR3 protein: CASSPSGGFASTQYF
D gene: TRBD2
V gene: TRBV7-2
clone size: -
J gene: TRBJ2-3

CDR3 DNA: TGCAGTGCTAGAGTCGGGCCGTACAATGAGCAGTTCTTC
CDR3 protein: CSARVGPYNEQFF
D gene: -
V gene: TRBV20-1
clone size: -
J gene: TRBJ2-1

CDR3 DNA: TGCGCCAGCAGTGAGGAGGGGTCCAACTATGGCTACACCTTC
CDR3 protein: CASSEEGSNYGYTF
D gene: -
V gene: TRBV10-2
clone size: few
J gene: TRBJ1-2

CDR3 DNA: TGTGCCAGCAGTGAGGTCCGGGGGGCGACTGAAGCTTTCTTT
CDR3 protein: CASSEVRGATEAFF
D gene: -
V gene: TRBV2
clone size: -
J gene: TRBJ1-1

CDR3 DNA: TGTGCCAGCAGCTTAGCTACCTACGGGCGCACAGATACGCAGTATTTT
CDR3 protein: CASSLATYGRTDTQYF
D gene: -
V gene: TRBV7-2
clone size: -
J gene: TRBJ2-3

CDR3 DNA: TGTGCCAGCAGCTACCGTGGGACAGGGGCCGCAGATACGCAGTATTTT
CDR3 protein: CASSYRGTGAADTQYF
D gene: TRBD1
V gene: TRBV6-2/TRBV6-3
clone size: -
J gene: TRBJ2-3

CDR3 DNA: TGTGCCAGCAGTTGGGGGGGGGGCGAGCAGTACTTC
CDR3 protein: CASSWGGGEQYF
D gene: TRBD2
V gene: TRBV6-5
clone size: -
J gene: TRBJ2-7

CDR3 DNA: TGTGCCAGCAGTTTACCCGGACAGTTGAACACTGAAGCTTTCTTT
CDR3 protein: CASSLPGQLNTEAFF
D gene: -
V gene: TRBV28
clone size: -
J gene: TRBJ1-1

CDR3 DNA: TGTGCCACCTCCAAGGGGAGAGAGACCCAGTACTTC
CDR3 protein: CATSKGRETQYF
D gene: -
V gene: TRBV19
clone size: -
J gene: TRBJ2-5

CDR3 DNA: TGTGCCAGCAGTTATAGGGACCCGGGACAGGGCTACGAGCAGTACTTC
CDR3 protein: CASSYRDPGQGYEQYF
D gene: TRBD1
V gene: TRBV6-5
clone size: few
J gene: TRBJ2-7

CDR3 DNA: TGTGCCAGCAGTTTTAGGACAGCCACTTACGAGCAGTACTTC
CDR3 protein: CASSFRTATYEQYF
D gene: -
V gene: TRBV28
clone size: -
J gene: TRBJ2-7

CDR3 DNA: TGTGCCAGCAGCTTAAACCTGGGGAGGAACACTGAAGCTTTCTTT
CDR3 protein: CASSLNLGRNTEAFF
D gene: -
V gene: TRBV7-2
clone size: -
J gene: TRBJ1-1

CDR3 DNA: TGTGCCAGCAGTACCAGACTAGCGGGCTCCCTTTGGGATGAGCAGTTCTTC
CDR3 protein: CASSTRLAGSLWDEQFF
D gene: TRBD2
V gene: TRBV6-1
clone size: once
J gene: TRBJ2-1

CDR3 DNA: TGCAGTGCTAGCGTGGTTGGACCAGATACGCAGTATTTT
CDR3 protein: CSASVVGPDTQYF
D gene: -
V gene: TRBV20-1
clone size: few
J gene: TRBJ2-3

CDR3 DNA: TGTGCCAGCAGCTTAGCAGGGGGCGGAACTGAAGCTTTCTTT
CDR3 protein: CASSLAGGGTEAFF
D gene: TRBD1
V gene: TRBV7-2
clone size: few
J gene: TRBJ1-1

CDR3 DNA: TGCAGTGCTAGGGGCAGCAATCAGCCCCAGCATTTT
CDR3 protein: CSARGSNQPQHF
D gene: -
V gene: TRBV20-1
clone size: few
J gene: TRBJ1-5

CDR3 DNA: TGTGCCAGCAGTTTTCGGACACGGCTTTCCTACAATGAGCAGTTCTTC
CDR3 protein: CASSFRTRLSYNEQFF
D gene: -
V gene: TRBV12-3/TRBV12-4
clone size: -
J gene: TRBJ2-1

CDR3 DNA: TGCAGTGCTTCTCCGACAGGGCTGAGGACTGAAGCTTTCTTT
CDR3 protein: CSASPTGLRTEAFF
D gene: TRBD1
V gene: TRBV20-1
clone size: -
J gene: TRBJ1-1

CDR3 DNA: TGTGCCAGCAGCGCGGGTCTGAACACTGAAGCTTTCTTT
CDR3 protein: CASSAGLNTEAFF
D gene: -
V gene: TRBV11-3
clone size: once
J gene: TRBJ1-1

CDR3 DNA: TGTGCCAGCAGCAAAACAGCTCCTAACACTGAAGCTTTCTTT
CDR3 protein: CASSKTAPNTEAFF
D gene: -
V gene: TRBV21-1
clone size: few
J gene: TRBJ1-1

CDR3 DNA: TGTGCCAGCAGCTCCGGACAGGGGGCAGGGGGTGAGCAGTTCTTC
CDR3 protein: CASSSGQGAGGEQFF
D gene: TRBD1
V gene: TRBV7-8
clone size: -
J gene: TRBJ2-1

CDR3 DNA: TGCAGTGCTAGAAGGACTAGCGGGGGTTTAACGGGAGACGAGCAGTACTTC
CDR3 protein: CSARRTSGGLTGDEQYF
D gene: TRBD2
V gene: TRBV20-1
clone size: -
J gene: TRBJ2-7

CDR3 DNA: TGTGCCAGCAGCGCCGCATTCGGGGGGGGCAATCAGCCCCAGCATTTT
CDR3 protein: CASSAAFGGGNQPQHF
D gene: -
V gene: TRBV7-2
clone size: medium-sized
J gene: TRBJ1-5

CDR3 DNA: TGCAGTGCTAGGGGTTACGGGTATGGCTACACCTTC
CDR3 protein: CSARGYGYGYTF
D gene: -
V gene: TRBV20-1
clone size: -
J gene: TRBJ1-2

CDR3 DNA: TGTGCCAGCAGCCGGGACAGGAACCTTGTTGAGCAGTTCTTC
CDR3 protein: CASSRDRNLVEQFF
D gene: TRBD1
V gene: TRBV7-2
clone size: few
J gene: TRBJ2-1

CDR3 DNA: TGTGCCAGCAGTCCCCCGGCAGGGGGCAGGGGCTATGGCTACACCTTC
CDR3 protein: CASSPPAGGRGYGYTF
D gene: TRBD1
V gene: TRBV28
clone size: -
J gene: TRBJ1-2

CDR3 DNA: TGTGCCAGCAGCTCCGCGGACAGCGCCCAAAGGGATGGCTACACCTTC
CDR3 protein: CASSSADSAQRDGYTF
D gene: -
V gene: TRBV5-4
clone size: few
J gene: TRBJ1-2